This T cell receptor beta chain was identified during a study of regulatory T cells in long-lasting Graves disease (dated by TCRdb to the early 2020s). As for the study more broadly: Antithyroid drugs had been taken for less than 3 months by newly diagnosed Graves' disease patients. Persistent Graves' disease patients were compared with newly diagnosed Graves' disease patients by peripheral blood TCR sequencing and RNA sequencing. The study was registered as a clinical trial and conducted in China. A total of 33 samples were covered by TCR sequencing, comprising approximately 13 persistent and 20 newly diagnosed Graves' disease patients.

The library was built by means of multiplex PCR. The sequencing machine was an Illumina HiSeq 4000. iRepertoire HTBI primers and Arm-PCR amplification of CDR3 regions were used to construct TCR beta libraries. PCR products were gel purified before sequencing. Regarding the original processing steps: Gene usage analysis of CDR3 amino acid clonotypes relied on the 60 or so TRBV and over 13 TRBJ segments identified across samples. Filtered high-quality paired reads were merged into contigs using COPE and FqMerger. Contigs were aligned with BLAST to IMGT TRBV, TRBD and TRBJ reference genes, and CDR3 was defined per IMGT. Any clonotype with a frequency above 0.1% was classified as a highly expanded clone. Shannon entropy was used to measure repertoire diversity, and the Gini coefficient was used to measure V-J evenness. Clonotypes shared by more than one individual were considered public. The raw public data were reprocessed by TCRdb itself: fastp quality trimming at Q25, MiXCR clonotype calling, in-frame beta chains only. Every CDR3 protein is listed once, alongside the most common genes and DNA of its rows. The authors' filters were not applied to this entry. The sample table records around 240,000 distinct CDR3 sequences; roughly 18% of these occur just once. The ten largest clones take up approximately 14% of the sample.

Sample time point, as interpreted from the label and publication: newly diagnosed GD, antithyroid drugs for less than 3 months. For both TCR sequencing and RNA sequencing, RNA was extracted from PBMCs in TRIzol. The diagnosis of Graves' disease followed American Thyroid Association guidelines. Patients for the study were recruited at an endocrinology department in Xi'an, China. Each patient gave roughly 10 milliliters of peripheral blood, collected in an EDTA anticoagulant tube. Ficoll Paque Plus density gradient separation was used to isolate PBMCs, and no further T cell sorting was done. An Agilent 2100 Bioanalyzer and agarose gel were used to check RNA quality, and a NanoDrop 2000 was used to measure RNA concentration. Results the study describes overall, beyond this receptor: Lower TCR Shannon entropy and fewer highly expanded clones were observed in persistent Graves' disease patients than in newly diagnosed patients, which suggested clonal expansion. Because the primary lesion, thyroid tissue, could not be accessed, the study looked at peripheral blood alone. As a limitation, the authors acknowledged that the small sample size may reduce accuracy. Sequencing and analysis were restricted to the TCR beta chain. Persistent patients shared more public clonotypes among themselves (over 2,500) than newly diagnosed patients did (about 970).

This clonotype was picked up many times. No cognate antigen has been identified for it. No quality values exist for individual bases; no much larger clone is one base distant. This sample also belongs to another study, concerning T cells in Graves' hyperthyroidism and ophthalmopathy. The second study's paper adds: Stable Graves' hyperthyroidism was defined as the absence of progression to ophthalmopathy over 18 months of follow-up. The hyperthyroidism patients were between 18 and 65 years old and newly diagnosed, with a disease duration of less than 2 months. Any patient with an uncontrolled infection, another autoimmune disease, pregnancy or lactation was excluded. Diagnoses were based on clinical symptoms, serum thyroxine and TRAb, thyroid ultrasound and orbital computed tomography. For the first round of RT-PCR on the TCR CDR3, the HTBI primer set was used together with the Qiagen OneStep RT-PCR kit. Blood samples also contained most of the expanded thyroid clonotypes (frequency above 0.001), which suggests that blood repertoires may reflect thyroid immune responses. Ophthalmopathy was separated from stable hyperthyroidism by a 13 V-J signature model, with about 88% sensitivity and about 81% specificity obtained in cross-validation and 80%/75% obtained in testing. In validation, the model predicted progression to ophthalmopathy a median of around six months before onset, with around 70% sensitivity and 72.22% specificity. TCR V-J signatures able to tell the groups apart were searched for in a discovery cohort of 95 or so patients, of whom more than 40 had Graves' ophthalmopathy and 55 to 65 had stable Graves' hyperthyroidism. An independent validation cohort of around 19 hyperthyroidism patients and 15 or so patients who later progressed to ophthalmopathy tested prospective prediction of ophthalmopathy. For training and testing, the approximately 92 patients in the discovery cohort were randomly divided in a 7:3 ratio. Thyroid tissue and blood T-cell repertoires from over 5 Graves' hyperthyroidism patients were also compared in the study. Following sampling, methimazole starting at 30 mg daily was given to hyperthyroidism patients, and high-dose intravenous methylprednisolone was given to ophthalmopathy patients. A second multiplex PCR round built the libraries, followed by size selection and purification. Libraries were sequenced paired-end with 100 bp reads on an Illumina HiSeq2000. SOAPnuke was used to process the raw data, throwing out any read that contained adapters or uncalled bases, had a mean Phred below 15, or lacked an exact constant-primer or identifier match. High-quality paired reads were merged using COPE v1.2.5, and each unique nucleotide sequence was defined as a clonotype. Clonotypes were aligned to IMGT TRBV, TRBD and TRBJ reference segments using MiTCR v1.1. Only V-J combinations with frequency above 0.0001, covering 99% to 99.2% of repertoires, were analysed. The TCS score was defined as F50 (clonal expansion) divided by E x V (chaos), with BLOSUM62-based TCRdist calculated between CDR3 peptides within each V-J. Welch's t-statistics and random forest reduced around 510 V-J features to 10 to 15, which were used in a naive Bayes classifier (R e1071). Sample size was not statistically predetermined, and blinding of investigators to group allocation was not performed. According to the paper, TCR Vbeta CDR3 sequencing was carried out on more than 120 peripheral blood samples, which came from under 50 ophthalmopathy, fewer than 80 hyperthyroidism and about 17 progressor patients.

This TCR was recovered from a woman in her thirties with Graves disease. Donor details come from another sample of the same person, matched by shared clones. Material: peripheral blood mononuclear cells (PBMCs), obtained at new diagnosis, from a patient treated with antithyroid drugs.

At the DNA level, the sequence is TGTGCCAGCCAGAGACAGACAGGATCCTATGGCTACACCTTC. It translates as CASQRQTGSYGYTF. The sequence joins TRBV5-5 to TRBJ1-2; a tentative D call is TRBD1 (6 bases match). Deletion took 7 bases off V and 4 bases off J, with a span of 17 bases between the germline ends. Inclusive of the bounding cysteine and phenylalanine, the CDR3 is 14 residues long. This entry keeps only the CDR3 DNA: 42 bases, framed from base 1. The germline V gene (reference sequence) specifies SGHKS as CDR1 and YYEKEE as CDR2.